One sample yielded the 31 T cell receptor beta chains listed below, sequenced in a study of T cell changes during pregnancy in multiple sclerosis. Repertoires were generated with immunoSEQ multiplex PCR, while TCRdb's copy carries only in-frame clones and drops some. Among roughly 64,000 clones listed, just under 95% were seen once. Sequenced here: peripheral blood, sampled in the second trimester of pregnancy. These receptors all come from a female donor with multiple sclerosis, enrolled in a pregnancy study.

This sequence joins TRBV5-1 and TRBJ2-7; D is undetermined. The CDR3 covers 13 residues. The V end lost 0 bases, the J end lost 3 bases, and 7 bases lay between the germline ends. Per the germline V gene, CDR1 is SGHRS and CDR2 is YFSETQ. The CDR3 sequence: CASSLGRSYEQYF. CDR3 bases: TGCGCCAGCAGCTTGGGACGGAGCTACGAGCAGTACTTC.

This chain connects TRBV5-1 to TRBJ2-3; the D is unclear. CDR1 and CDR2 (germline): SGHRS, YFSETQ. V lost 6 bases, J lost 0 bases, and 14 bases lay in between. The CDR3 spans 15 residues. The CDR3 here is CASNPTAESTDTQYF. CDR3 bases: TGCGCCAGCAACCCAACGGCGGAAAGCACAGATACGCAGTATTTT.

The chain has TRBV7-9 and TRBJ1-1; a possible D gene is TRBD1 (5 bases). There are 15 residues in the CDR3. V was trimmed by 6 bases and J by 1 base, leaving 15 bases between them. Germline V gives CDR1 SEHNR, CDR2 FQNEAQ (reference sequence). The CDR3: CASSLHWGGNTEAFF. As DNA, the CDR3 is TGTGCCAGCAGTCTTCATTGGGGGGGGAACACTGAAGCTTTCTTT.

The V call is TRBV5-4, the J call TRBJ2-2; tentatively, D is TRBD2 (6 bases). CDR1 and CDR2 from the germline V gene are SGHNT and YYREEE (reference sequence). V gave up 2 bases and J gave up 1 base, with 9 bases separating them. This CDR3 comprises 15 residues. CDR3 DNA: TGTGCCAGCAGCTTTGTAGCGGTGAACACCGGGGAGCTGTTTTTT. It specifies CASSFVAVNTGELFF.

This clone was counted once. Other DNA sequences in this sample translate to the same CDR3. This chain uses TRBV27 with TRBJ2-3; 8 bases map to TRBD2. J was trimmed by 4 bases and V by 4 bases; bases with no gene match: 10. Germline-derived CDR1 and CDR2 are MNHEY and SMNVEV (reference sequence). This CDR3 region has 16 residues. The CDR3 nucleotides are TGTGCCAGCAGTTCCCGTCCAAGCGGGAGCTCAGATACGCAGTATTTT. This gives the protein CASSSRPSGSSDTQYF.

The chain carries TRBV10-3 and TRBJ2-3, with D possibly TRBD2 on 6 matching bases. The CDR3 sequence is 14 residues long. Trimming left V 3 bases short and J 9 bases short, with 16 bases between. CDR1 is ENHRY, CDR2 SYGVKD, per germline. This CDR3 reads CAISDPWLALTQYF. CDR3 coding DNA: TGTGCCATCAGTGATCCTTGGCTAGCGTTGACGCAGTATTTT.

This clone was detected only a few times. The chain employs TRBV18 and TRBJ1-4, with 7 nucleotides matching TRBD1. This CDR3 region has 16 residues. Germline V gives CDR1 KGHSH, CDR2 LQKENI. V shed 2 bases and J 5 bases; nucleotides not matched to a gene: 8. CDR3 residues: CASSPSNGQANEKLFF. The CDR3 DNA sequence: TGTGCCAGCTCACCATCCAACGGACAGGCGAATGAAAAACTGTTTTTT.

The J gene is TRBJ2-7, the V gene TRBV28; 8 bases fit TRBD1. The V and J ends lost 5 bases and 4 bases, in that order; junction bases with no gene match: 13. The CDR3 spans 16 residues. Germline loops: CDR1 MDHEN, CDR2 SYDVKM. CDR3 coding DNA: TGTGCCAGCAGTCTAACGGCCGGGACAGGTTTATACGAGCAGTACTTC. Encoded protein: CASSLTAGTGLYEQYF.

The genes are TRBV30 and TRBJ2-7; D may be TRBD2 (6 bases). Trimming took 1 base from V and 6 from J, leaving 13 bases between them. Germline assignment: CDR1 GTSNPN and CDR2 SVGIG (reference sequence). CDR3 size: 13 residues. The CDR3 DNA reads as TGTGCCTGGAGTGCGGAGGGGCTTAGCGAGCAGTACTTC. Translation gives CAWSAEGLSEQYF.

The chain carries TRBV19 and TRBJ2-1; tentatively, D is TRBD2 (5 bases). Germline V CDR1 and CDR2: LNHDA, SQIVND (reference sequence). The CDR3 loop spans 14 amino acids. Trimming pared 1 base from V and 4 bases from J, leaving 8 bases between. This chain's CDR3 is CASSIGSDYNEQFF. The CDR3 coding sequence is TGTGCCAGTAGTATAGGTAGCGATTACAATGAGCAGTTCTTC.

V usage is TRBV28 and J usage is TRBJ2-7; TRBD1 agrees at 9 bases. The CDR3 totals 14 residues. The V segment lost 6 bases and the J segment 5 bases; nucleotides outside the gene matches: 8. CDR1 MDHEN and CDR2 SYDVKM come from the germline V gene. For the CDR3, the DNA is TGTGCCAGCAGCCCGGGACAGGGTCCCCACGAGCAGTACTTC. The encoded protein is CASSPGQGPHEQYF.

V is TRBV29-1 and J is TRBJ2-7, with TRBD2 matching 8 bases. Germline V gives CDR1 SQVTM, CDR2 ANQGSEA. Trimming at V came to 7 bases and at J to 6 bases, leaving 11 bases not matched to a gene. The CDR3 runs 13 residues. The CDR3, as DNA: TGCAGCGGGAGTACTAGCGGTCTAGGCGAGCAGTACTTC. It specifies CSGSTSGLGEQYF.

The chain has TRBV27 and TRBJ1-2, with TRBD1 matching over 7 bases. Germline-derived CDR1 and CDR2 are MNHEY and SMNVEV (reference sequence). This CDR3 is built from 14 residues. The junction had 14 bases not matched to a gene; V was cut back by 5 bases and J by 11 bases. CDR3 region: CASSPQVEGAAYTF. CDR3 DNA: TGTGCCAGCAGTCCCCAGGTGGAGGGGGCGGCTTACACCTTC.

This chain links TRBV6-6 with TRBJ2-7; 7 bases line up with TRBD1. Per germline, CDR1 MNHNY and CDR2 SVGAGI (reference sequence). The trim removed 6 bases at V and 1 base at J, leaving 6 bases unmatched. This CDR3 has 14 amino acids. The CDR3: CASREGARSYEQYF. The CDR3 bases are TGTGCCAGCAGAGAGGGGGCGCGGTCCTACGAGCAGTACTTC.

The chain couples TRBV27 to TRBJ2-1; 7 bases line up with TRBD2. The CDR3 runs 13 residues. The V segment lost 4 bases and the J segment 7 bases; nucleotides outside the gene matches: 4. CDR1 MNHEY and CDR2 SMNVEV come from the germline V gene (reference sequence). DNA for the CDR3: TGTGCCAGCAGTTGGGGAGGGAAAAATGAGCAGTTCTTC. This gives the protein CASSWGGKNEQFF.

The CDR3 region has the DNA TGCGCCAGCAGCTTGGAGGCGGGACTTCGCACAGATACGCAGTATTTT. It yields the protein CASSLEAGLRTDTQYF. J is TRBJ2-3 and V is TRBV5-1, with D possibly TRBD2 on 6 matching bases. The germline V gene encodes CDR1 SGHRS and CDR2 YFSETQ. CDR3 size: 16 residues. With 0 bases removed from V and 1 base from J, the gap between germline ends came to 12 bases. Full variable domain (remainder filled in from reference TRBV5-1 and TRBJ2-3): KAGVTQTPRYLIKTRGQQVTLSCSPISGHRSVSWYQQTPGQGLQFLFEYFSETQRNKGNFPGRFSGRQFSNSRSEMNVSTLELGDSALYLCASSLEAGLRTDTQYFGPGTRLTVL.

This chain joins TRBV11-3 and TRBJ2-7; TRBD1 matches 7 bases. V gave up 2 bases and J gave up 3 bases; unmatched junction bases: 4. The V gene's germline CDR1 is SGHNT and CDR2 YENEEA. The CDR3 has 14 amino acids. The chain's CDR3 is CASSLKGQYYEQYF. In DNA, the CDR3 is TGTGCCAGCAGCTTAAAGGGACAGTACTACGAGCAGTACTTC.

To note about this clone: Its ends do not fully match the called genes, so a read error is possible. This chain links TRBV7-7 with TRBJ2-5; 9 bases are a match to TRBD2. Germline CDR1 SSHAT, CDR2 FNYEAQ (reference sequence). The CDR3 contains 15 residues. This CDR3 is CASSPGGLAGETQYF. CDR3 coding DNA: TGTGCTAGCAGCCCAGGGGGACTAGCAGGAGAGACCCAGTACTTC.

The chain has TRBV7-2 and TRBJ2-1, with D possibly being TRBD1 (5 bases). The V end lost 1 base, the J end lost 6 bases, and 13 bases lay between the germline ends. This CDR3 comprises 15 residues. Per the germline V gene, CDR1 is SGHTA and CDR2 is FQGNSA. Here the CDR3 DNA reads TGTGCCAGCAGCTTAGGACGCAGGGATCGCAATGAGCAGTTCTTC. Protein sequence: CASSLGRRDRNEQFF. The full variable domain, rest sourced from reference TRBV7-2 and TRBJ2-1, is GAGVSQSPSNKVTEKGKDVELRCDPISGHTALYWYRQSLGQGLEFLIYFQGNSAPDKSGLPSDRFSAERTGGSVSTLTIQRTQQEDSAVYLCASSLGRRDRNEQFFGPGTRLTVL.

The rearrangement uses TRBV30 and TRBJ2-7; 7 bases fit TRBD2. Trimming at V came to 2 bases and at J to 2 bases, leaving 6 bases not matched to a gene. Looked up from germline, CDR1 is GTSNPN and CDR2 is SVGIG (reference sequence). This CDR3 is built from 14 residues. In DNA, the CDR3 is TGTGCCTGGAGTCCGGGACTACCGGCCTACGAGCAGTACTTC. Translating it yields CAWSPGLPAYEQYF.

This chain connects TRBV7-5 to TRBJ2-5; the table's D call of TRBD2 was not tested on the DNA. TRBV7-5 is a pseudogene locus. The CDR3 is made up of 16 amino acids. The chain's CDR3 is CARSFTSGRIQETQYF. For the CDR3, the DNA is TGTGCCAGAAGCTTTACTAGCGGGAGAATTCAAGAGACCCAGTACTTC.

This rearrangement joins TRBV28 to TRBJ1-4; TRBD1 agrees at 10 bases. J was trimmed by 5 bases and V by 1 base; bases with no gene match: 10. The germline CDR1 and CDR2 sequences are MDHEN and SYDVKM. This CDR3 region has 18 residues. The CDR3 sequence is CASSLYGQGVIGNEKLFF. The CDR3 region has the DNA TGTGCCAGCAGTTTATATGGACAGGGGGTTATCGGGAATGAAAAACTGTTTTTT.

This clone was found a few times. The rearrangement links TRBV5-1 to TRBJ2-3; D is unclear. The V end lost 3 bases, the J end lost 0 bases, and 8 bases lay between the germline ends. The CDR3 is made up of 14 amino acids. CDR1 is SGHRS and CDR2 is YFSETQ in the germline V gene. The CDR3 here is CASSSFYSTDTQYF. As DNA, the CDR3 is TGCGCCAGCAGCTCCTTCTATAGCACAGATACGCAGTATTTT.

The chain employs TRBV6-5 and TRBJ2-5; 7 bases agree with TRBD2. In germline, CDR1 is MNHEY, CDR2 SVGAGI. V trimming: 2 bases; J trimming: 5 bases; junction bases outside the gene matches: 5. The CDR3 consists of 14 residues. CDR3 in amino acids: CASSYGGRVETQYF. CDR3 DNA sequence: TGTGCCAGCAGTTACGGCGGGAGAGTGGAGACCCAGTACTTC.

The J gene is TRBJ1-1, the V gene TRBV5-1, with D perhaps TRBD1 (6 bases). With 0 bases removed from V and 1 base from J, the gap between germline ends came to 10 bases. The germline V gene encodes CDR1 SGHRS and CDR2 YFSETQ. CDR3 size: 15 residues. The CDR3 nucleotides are TGCGCCAGCAGCTTGGCAGGGGCCGGGAACACTGAAGCTTTCTTT. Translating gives CASSLAGAGNTEAFF.

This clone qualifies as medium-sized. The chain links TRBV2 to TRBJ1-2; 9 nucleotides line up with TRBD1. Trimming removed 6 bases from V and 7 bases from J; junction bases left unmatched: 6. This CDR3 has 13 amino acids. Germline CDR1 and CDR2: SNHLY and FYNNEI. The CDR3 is CASRGQGMSGYTF. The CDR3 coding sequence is TGTGCCAGCAGGGGACAGGGAATGAGTGGCTACACCTTC.

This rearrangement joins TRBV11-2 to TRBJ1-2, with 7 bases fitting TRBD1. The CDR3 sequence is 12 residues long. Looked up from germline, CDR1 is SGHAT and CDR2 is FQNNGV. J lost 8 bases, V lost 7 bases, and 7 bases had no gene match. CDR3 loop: CASTETGRGYTF. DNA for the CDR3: TGTGCCAGCACCGAGACAGGGCGAGGCTACACCTTC.

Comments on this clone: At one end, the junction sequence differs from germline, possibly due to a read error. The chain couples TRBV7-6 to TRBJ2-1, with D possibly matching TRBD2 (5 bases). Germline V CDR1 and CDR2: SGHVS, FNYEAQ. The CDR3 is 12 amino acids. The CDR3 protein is CASSLANNEQFF. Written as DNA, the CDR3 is TGTGCCAGCAGCCTAGCTAACAATGAGCAGTTCTTC. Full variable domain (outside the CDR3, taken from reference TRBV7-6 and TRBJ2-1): GAGVSQSPRYKVTKRGQDVALRCDPISGHVSLYWYRQALGQGPEFLTYFNYEAQQDKSGLPNDRFSAERPEGSISTLTIQRTEQRDSAMYRCASSLANNEQFFGPGTRLTVL.

CDR3 in amino acids: CASSQGLAGRSDTQYF. For the CDR3, the DNA is TGTGCCAGCAGCCAAGGACTAGCGGGAAGGTCAGATACGCAGTATTTT. The J gene is TRBJ2-3, the V gene TRBV7-9; 12 bases agree with TRBD2. The V segment lost 5 bases and the J segment 4 bases; nucleotides outside the gene matches: 7. CDR1 and CDR2 (germline): SEHNR, FQNEAQ (reference sequence). The CDR3 covers 16 residues.

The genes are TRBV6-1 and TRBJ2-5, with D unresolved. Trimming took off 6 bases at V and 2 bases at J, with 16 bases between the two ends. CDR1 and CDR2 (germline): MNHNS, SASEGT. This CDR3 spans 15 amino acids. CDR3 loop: CASRTGWAVQETQYF. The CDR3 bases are TGTGCCAGCAGGACCGGTTGGGCAGTACAAGAGACCCAGTACTTC.

CDR3 amino acids: CASSLQGQVAKNIQYF. The CDR3, as DNA: TGTGCCAGCAGCTTACAAGGACAGGTAGCCAAAAACATTCAGTACTTC. V is TRBV7-2 and J is TRBJ2-4; 7 bases are shared with TRBD1. Unmatched junction bases numbered 4, after V lost 2 bases and J lost 0 bases. Germline V gene lookup returns CDR1 SGHTA and CDR2 FQGNSA. The CDR3 has 16 residues.